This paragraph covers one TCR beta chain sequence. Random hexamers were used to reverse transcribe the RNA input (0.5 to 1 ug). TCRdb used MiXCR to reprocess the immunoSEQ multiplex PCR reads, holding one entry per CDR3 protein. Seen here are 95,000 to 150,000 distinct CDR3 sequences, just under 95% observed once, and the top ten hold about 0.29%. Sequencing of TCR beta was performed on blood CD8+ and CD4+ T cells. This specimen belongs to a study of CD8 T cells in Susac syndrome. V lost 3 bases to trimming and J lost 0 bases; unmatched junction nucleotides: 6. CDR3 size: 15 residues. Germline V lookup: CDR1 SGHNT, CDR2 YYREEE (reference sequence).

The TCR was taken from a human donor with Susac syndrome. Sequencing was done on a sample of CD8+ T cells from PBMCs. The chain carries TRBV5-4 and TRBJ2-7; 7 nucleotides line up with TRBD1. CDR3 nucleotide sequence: TGTGCCAGCAGCTCCCGGGACAGAAGCTCCTACGAGCAGTACTTC. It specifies CASSSRDRSSYEQYF.